Presented here are 23 T cell receptor beta chains from one specimen sequenced in a study of cytomegalovirus exposure and HLA in healthy donors. In the PCR, 60 Vbeta and 13 Jbeta primers were used. Clones were sequenced by immunoSEQ multiplex PCR, and TCRdb holds only the in-frame ones, with some missing. The sample yields roughly 140,000 clones, roughly four fifths seen once. Source material: PBMCs. Receptors were obtained from a man aged 40-49 years in good health and CMV-seropositive.

The CDR3 DNA sequence: TGTGCCACCAGCGAACTCAGGGGGCTGGGCACTGAAGCTTTCTTT. Translation: CATSELRGLGTEAFF. This rearrangement joins TRBV15 to TRBJ1-1; 8 positions match TRBD1. Losses at the gene ends were 5 bases for V and 4 bases for J; bases not matched to a gene: 9. From germline, CDR1 is LNHNV and CDR2 YYDKDF (reference sequence). This CDR3 region has 15 residues.

The V gene is TRBV6-1, the J gene TRBJ1-5; a possible D gene is TRBD1 (6 bases). The CDR3 contains 15 residues. V was cut by 5 bases and J by 5 bases, with 16 bases left in between. Germline assignment: CDR1 MNHNS and CDR2 SASEGT. As DNA, the CDR3 is TGTGCCAGCAGTTCGGACAGACAGGCCTATCAGCCCCAGCATTTT. Its protein product is CASSSDRQAYQPQHF.

This clone was recorded only once. The chain links TRBV5-1 to TRBJ2-2, with TRBD2 as a possible D gene (5 bases). The CDR3 contains 15 residues. Germline V gene lookup returns CDR1 SGHRS and CDR2 YFSETQ. Trimming shortened V by 3 bases and J by 6 bases, and 15 bases separated the two germline ends. CDR3 in amino acids: CASSWPEVGAGELFF. The CDR3 DNA follows: TGCGCCAGCAGCTGGCCGGAGGTCGGGGCCGGGGAGCTGTTTTTT.

This chain connects TRBV28 to TRBJ2-7, with a possible D match to TRBD1 (6 bases). The CDR3 loop spans 14 amino acids. The V end lost 2 bases, the J end lost 3 bases, and 11 bases lay between the germline ends. Germline V lookup: CDR1 MDHEN, CDR2 SYDVKM. Here the CDR3 reads CASSLPQGRYEQYF. The CDR3 bases are TGTGCCAGCAGTTTACCGCAGGGGCGCTACGAGCAGTACTTC.

A single count supports this clone. This chain links TRBV2 with TRBJ1-6, with 8 bases aligning to TRBD1. Germline-derived CDR1 and CDR2 are SNHLY and FYNNEI. After removal of 6 bases from V and 3 bases from J, the junction contained 7 bases not matched to a gene. The CDR3 loop spans 16 amino acids. CDR3 amino acids: CASRAWTGNYNSPLHF. The CDR3 region has the DNA TGTGCCAGCAGGGCTTGGACAGGGAACTATAATTCACCCCTCCACTTT.

This clone was counted ten times or more. The chain uses TRBV19 and TRBJ2-7; 10 nucleotides line up with TRBD1. Trimming cost V 8 bases and J 7 bases; bases outside gene matches: 5. The germline V gene encodes CDR1 LNHDA and CDR2 SQIVND (reference sequence). The CDR3 has 12 amino acids. The CDR3 DNA reads as TGTGCCAGTGGACAGGGGGTGGGGGAGCAGTACTTC. As protein: CASGQGVGEQYF.

This clone was observed a few times. The rearrangement joins TRBV29-1 to TRBJ1-1; 7 bases are a match to TRBD1. Trimming removed 3 bases from V and 11 bases from J; junction bases left unmatched: 12. In germline, CDR1 is SQVTM, CDR2 ANQGSEA. The CDR3 has 13 residues. This CDR3 is CSVDLTGAVGAFF. The CDR3 DNA reads TGCAGCGTTGATTTAACAGGGGCCGTTGGGGCTTTCTTT.

V and J are TRBV7-2 and TRBJ2-1; TRBD2 aligns across 10 bases. The CDR3 runs to 17 residues. Per germline, CDR1 SGHTA and CDR2 FQGNSA. Trimming cost V 0 bases and J 4 bases; bases outside gene matches: 6. The CDR3 bases are TGTGCCAGCAGCTTAGCGGGAACTAGCGGGACTTACAATGAGCAGTTCTTC. As protein: CASSLAGTSGTYNEQFF.

This clone appeared a few times. The rearrangement links TRBV6-5 to TRBJ1-1; maybe TRBD1 (5 bases). V was clipped by 8 bases and J by 1 base, with 17 bases between them. Germline CDR1 and CDR2: MNHEY and SVGAGI. This CDR3 is built from 15 residues. This CDR3 reads CASWGVAGRNTEAFF. The CDR3 nucleotides are TGTGCCAGCTGGGGGGTAGCCGGGCGGAACACTGAAGCTTTCTTT.

The J gene is TRBJ2-2, the V gene TRBV5-1, with 7 bases matching TRBD2. Germline lookup yields CDR1 SGHRS and CDR2 YFSETQ. The CDR3 spans 15 residues. V lost 0 bases and J lost 3; bases outside the gene matches: 2. The CDR3 DNA reads TGCGCCAGCAGCTTGGATAGCGGGTACACCGGGGAGCTGTTTTTT. Translated: CASSLDSGYTGELFF.

The rearrangement links TRBV9 to TRBJ2-3; a weak D match, TRBD2 (6 bases). This CDR3 region has 16 residues. Germline CDR1 reads SGDLS; CDR2 reads YYNGEE. Trimming took off 0 bases at V and 2 bases at J, with 13 bases between the two ends. The CDR3 protein is CASSVGMGGITDTQYF. The CDR3 DNA reads as TGTGCCAGCAGCGTAGGAATGGGCGGGATCACAGATACGCAGTATTTT.

This chain links TRBV9 with TRBJ2-6; TRBD1 agrees at 9 bases. CDR3 length: 17 residues. V lost 1 base, J lost 2 bases, and 4 bases stayed unmatched. Germline V gene sequence: CDR1 SGDLS, CDR2 YYNGEE. CDR3 residues: CASSVRRDRAGANVLTF. CDR3 nucleotides: TGTGCCAGCAGCGTAAGACGGGACAGGGCTGGGGCCAACGTCCTGACTTTC.

The chain combines TRBV19 with TRBJ1-3; 12 nucleotides align to TRBD1. In germline, CDR1 is LNHDA, CDR2 SQIVND (reference sequence). V was clipped by 4 bases and J by 9 bases; unmatched bases: 19. This CDR3 comprises 19 residues. The CDR3 protein is CASSTAPGQGASRRSTIYF. CDR3 nucleotide sequence: TGTGCCAGTAGTACGGCGCCGGGACAGGGGGCGAGCAGGCGAAGCACCATATATTTT. Together with reference TRBV19 and TRBJ1-3, the CDR3 gives the full variable domain: DGGITQSPKYLFRKEGQNVTLSCEQNLNHDAMYWYRQDPGQGLRLIYYSQIVNDFQKGDIAEGYSVSREKKESFPLTVTSAQKNPTAFYLCASSTAPGQGASRRSTIYFGEGSWLTVV.

This rearrangement joins TRBV4-3 to TRBJ2-2, with 10 nucleotides matching TRBD1. From germline, CDR1 is LGHNA and CDR2 YSLEER. The CDR3 contains 15 residues. The V gene end was trimmed by 3 bases and the J gene end by 5 bases; junction bases not matched to a gene: 3. For the CDR3, the DNA is TGCGCCAGCAGCCACGGGACAGGGGCTACCGGGGAGCTGTTTTTT. It codes for CASSHGTGATGELFF.

The chain joins TRBV4-2 to TRBJ1-2, with a tentative D call TRBD1 (5 bases). Trimming removed 0 bases from V and 2 bases from J, with 7 bases in between. The CDR3 runs to 14 residues. CDR1 and CDR2 from the germline V gene are LGHNA and YNFKEQ. The DNA for the CDR3 is TGTGCCAGCAGCCAAGATCACAGGAACTATGGCTACACCTTC. It codes for CASSQDHRNYGYTF.

The chain joins TRBV5-1 to TRBJ1-4; D ambiguous. The V gene's germline CDR1 is SGHRS and CDR2 YFSETQ. Trimming stripped 0 bases from V and 0 bases from J, with 3 bases between. This CDR3 region has 14 residues. The CDR3 is CASSLDTTNEKLFF. The CDR3 bases are TGCGCCAGCAGCTTGGACACAACTAATGAAAAACTGTTTTTT.

The chain has TRBV6-5 and TRBJ1-2; no clear D gene. The germline V gene encodes CDR1 MNHEY and CDR2 SVGAGI. The CDR3 covers 13 residues. V shed 6 bases and J shed 2 bases, with 10 bases lying between them. The CDR3 here is CASRTVPNYGYTF. CDR3 DNA: TGTGCCAGCAGAACGGTACCAAACTATGGCTACACCTTC.

The chain couples TRBV21-1 to TRBJ2-3; the table names TRBD2, a call not compared with the DNA. TRBV21-1 is a listed pseudogene. This CDR3 comprises 16 residues. CDR3 DNA: TGTGCCAGCAGCCCCACCGGCGGGCCCGGCACAGATACGCAGTATTTT. It codes for CASSPTGGPGTDTQYF.

CDR3 DNA: TGTGCCAGCAGTGAGAGGGCCCTCATCCAAAGGGGGCGTCGATCCGAGCAGTACTTC. Residues: CASSERALIQRGRRSEQYF. The V and J genes are TRBV6-1 and TRBJ2-7; 7 bases agree with TRBD1. From germline, CDR1 is MNHNS and CDR2 SASEGT. The CDR3 extends over 19 amino acids. Losses at the gene ends were 3 bases for V and 6 bases for J; bases not matched to a gene: 23.

The V gene is TRBV2, the J gene TRBJ2-3, with D perhaps matching TRBD1 (5 bases). This CDR3 contains 15 residues. V gave up 4 bases and J gave up 1 base, with 12 bases separating them. Germline CDR1 SNHLY, CDR2 FYNNEI. In nucleotides, the CDR3 is TGTGCCAGCAGTGCGCGACAGTGGGGCACAGATACGCAGTATTTT. Protein sequence: CASSARQWGTDTQYF.

V and J are TRBV9 and TRBJ1-2; D gene uncertain. The CDR3 has 14 amino acids. V was trimmed by 0 bases and J by 5 bases, leaving 11 bases between them. Germline V gives CDR1 SGDLS, CDR2 YYNGEE. The CDR3 sequence is CASSVAVTRYGYTF. CDR3 bases: TGTGCCAGCAGCGTAGCGGTGACAAGATATGGCTACACCTTC.

The rearrangement uses TRBV7-2 and TRBJ1-1, with D tentatively TRBD1 (6 bases). The germline CDR1 and CDR2 sequences are SGHTA and FQGNSA. The CDR3 runs to 14 residues. V lost 5 bases, J lost 4 bases, and 14 bases lay in between. CDR3 sequence: CASSAGVWSTEAFF. CDR3 nucleotides: TGTGCCAGCAGCGCAGGGGTGTGGAGCACTGAAGCTTTCTTT.

Only one count was recorded for this clone. The chain joins TRBV7-9 to TRBJ1-1; no firm D call. Trimming took 4 bases from V and 6 from J, leaving 6 bases between them. The CDR3 is 11 residues long. CDR1 and CDR2 from the germline V gene are SEHNR and FQNEAQ (reference sequence). CDR3 nucleotide sequence: TGTGCCAGCAGCTCGTTAGCTGAAGCTTTCTTT. Translated, it gives CASSSLAEAFF.